The 16 T cell receptor beta chains reported below all come from one sample, sequenced in a study of tissue T cells after allogeneic stem cell transplantation. Generated by immunoSEQ multiplex PCR, the TCRdb table keeps only in-frame clones and is missing some. The repertoire holds a few hundred clones, with around 72% as singletons. The specimen was blood, collected at autopsy. The receptors here all came from a female patient aged 18 to 49 with steroid-refractory graft-versus-host disease after an allogeneic stem cell transplant. Among the T cells, some may be from the graft donor.

The chain has TRBV6-2 or TRBV6-3 and TRBJ2-3; D perhaps matches TRBD1 (5 bases). There are 14 residues in the CDR3. V was trimmed by 3 bases and J by 4 bases, leaving 11 bases between them. Germline V gene lookup returns CDR1 MNHEY and CDR2 SVGEGT. DNA for the CDR3: TGTGCCAGCAGTTATGGGGCAGCCCCAGATACGCAGTATTTT. Encoded protein: CASSYGAAPDTQYF.

The chain uses TRBV4-1 and TRBJ1-1; D is uncertain. Looked up from germline, CDR1 is MGHRA and CDR2 is YSYEKL. CDR3 length: 16 amino acids. The V and J ends lost 0 bases and 0 bases respectively, with 11 bases between them. As DNA, the CDR3 is TGCGCCAGCAGCCAAGATAAGGGCGACATGAACACTGAAGCTTTCTTT. Translated, it gives CASSQDKGDMNTEAFF.

The J gene is TRBJ1-4, the V gene TRBV19; D unresolved. This CDR3 has 15 amino acids. Trimming cost V 5 bases and J 5 bases, with 15 bases left between them. Per the germline V gene, CDR1 is LNHDA and CDR2 is SQIVND (reference sequence). The CDR3 spells CASSPPGGWNEKLFF. CDR3 coding DNA: TGTGCCAGTAGTCCGCCGGGAGGGTGGAATGAAAAACTGTTTTTT. Full variable domain (remainder filled in from reference TRBV19 and TRBJ1-4): DGGITQSPKYLFRKEGQNVTLSCEQNLNHDAMYWYRQDPGQGLRLIYYSQIVNDFQKGDIAEGYSVSREKKESFPLTVTSAQKNPTAFYLCASSPPGGWNEKLFFGSGTQLSVL.

The rearrangement links TRBV19 to TRBJ2-1; D is uncertain. V was cut by 4 bases and J by 8 bases, with 15 bases left in between. The CDR3 length is 14 residues. The V gene's germline CDR1 is LNHDA and CDR2 SQIVND (reference sequence). The CDR3 here is CASSKSGRIYEQFF. The CDR3 DNA is TGTGCCAGTAGTAAGTCAGGTAGGATCTATGAGCAGTTCTTC.

The CDR3: CASSSDRARNEKLFF. CDR3 bases: TGTGCCAGCAGTTCTGACCGGGCGCGGAATGAAAAACTGTTTTTT. V and J are TRBV27 and TRBJ1-4, with no clear D. Trimming shortened V by 4 bases and J by 5 bases, and 14 bases separated the two germline ends. This CDR3 spans 15 amino acids. The germline CDR1 and CDR2 sequences are MNHEY and SMNVEV (reference sequence).

This clone occurred once. The chain employs TRBV13 and TRBJ2-7; 7 bases line up with TRBD2. The CDR3 covers 15 residues. Unmatched junction bases numbered 9, after V lost 4 bases and J lost 3 bases. Germline loops: CDR1 PRHDT, CDR2 FYEKMQ (reference sequence). As DNA, the CDR3 is TGTGCCAGCAGCTCAGCGGGACTGACACACTACGAGCAGTACTTC. It yields the protein CASSSAGLTHYEQYF.

The count of this clone is one. This rearrangement joins TRBV5-1 to TRBJ1-6; the match to TRBD1 covers 11 bases. Germline CDR1 and CDR2: SGHRS and YFSETQ. CDR3 length: 15 residues. The V and J ends lost 2 bases and 8 bases, in that order; junction bases with no gene match: 3. Here the CDR3 DNA reads TGCGCCAGCAGCTTTCCGGGACAGGGGGATTCACCCCTCCACTTT. Its protein is CASSFPGQGDSPLHF.

The chain is built from TRBV6-2 or TRBV6-3 and TRBJ2-1; 7 bases map to TRBD2. The CDR3 covers 15 residues. V gave up 2 bases and J gave up 9 bases; unmatched junction bases: 10. Germline V gene sequence: CDR1 MNHEY, CDR2 SVGEGT. CDR3 sequence reads: CASSYLAGVSSEQFF. CDR3 DNA: TGTGCCAGCAGTTACCTGGCGGGGGTGAGCAGTGAGCAGTTCTTC.

The chain links TRBV5-1 to TRBJ1-4, with 8 nucleotides matching TRBD1. V lost 1 base and J lost 7; bases outside the gene matches: 12. Looked up from germline, CDR1 is SGHRS and CDR2 is YFSETQ. There are 17 residues in the CDR3. CDR3 protein: CASSLKAGGRGGEKLFF. The CDR3 bases are TGCGCCAGCAGCTTGAAGGCAGGGGGCCGGGGTGGTGAAAAACTGTTTTTT.

The chain combines TRBV15 with TRBJ2-1; D is perhaps TRBD2 (6 bases). The CDR3 extends over 15 amino acids. Trimming removed 3 bases from V and 4 bases from J, with 13 bases in between. The V gene's germline CDR1 is LNHNV and CDR2 YYDKDF (reference sequence). The CDR3 here is CATSRDPGRYNEQFF. CDR3 nucleotides: TGTGCCACCAGCAGGGACCCGGGGAGGTACAATGAGCAGTTCTTC.

The chain uses TRBV7-9 and TRBJ1-2; no clear D gene. The germline gives CDR1 SEHNR, CDR2 FQNEAQ (reference sequence). V lost 6 bases to trimming and J lost 4 bases, with 12 bases between them. The CDR3 sequence is 13 residues long. In DNA, the CDR3 is TGTGCCAGCAGACGACCCGGGGTCTATGGCTACACCTTC. As protein: CASRRPGVYGYTF.

This rearrangement joins TRBV7-9 to TRBJ2-5, with D uncertain. CDR3 size: 15 residues. V lost 4 bases, J lost 0 bases, and 12 bases lay in between. Per germline, CDR1 SEHNR and CDR2 FQNEAQ (reference sequence). Here the CDR3 DNA reads TGTGCCAGCAGCTGCCGACGATTGTACCAAGAGACCCAGTACTTC. Residues: CASSCRRLYQETQYF.

The chain uses TRBV9 and TRBJ2-1, with 8 bases matching TRBD2. Per the germline V gene, CDR1 is SGDLS and CDR2 is YYNGEE. The CDR3 totals 15 residues. The V segment lost 3 bases and the J segment 0 bases; nucleotides outside the gene matches: 2. CDR3 in DNA: TGTGCCAGCAGCGGCGGGGGGAGCTCCTACAATGAGCAGTTCTTC. This encodes CASSGGGSSYNEQFF.

The chain is built from TRBV27 and TRBJ2-7; D ambiguous. The germline V gene has CDR1 MNHEY and CDR2 SMNVEV (reference sequence). Trimming removed 4 bases from V and 3 bases from J, with 7 bases in between. CDR3 length equals 12 residues. The CDR3 sequence: CASSSTHYEQYF. CDR3 coding DNA: TGTGCCAGCAGTTCTACTCACTACGAGCAGTACTTC.

This clone was observed a single time. The chain carries TRBV23-1 and TRBJ1-2, with a tentative D call TRBD1 (6 bases). TRBV23-1 is sorted into the ORF group, with uncertain function. CDR3 length: 14 residues. V was pared by 1 base and J by 4 bases, with 10 bases between. CDR3 nucleotides: TGCGCCAGCAGTCAATTAGGACAGTTCTATGGCTACACCTTC. This translates into CASSQLGQFYGYTF.

This chain uses TRBV7-8 with TRBJ1-1; D is ambiguous. The CDR3 is 12 amino acids. The V gene's germline CDR1 is SGHVS and CDR2 FQNEAQ. Trimming shortened V by 2 bases and J by 4 bases, and 5 bases separated the two germline ends. The CDR3 sequence: CASSLILTEAFF. The CDR3 bases are TGTGCCAGCAGCTTAATCCTCACTGAAGCTTTCTTT.